This T cell receptor (beta chain) was sequenced for a study of a mutant IDH1 vaccine in newly diagnosed glioma. The CDR3 totals 15 residues. The V end lost 4 bases, the J end lost 5 bases, and 18 bases lay between the germline ends. Germline V gene sequence: CDR1 SGHRS, CDR2 YFSETQ. Clones were sequenced by immunoSEQ multiplex PCR, and TCRdb holds only the in-frame ones, with some missing. Among about 38,000 clones listed, 75% to 85% were seen once. Time point here: week 5, during vaccination. Vaccination comprised doses that each held 300 ug of mutant IDH1 20-mer peptide, plus topical imiquimod. With regard to this clone: The antigen remains undetermined.

This receptor was identified in a man aged 35-49 years with glioma. Sequences were derived from PBMCs, sampled from a glioma patient whose treatment included an IDH1 peptide vaccine. This chain connects TRBV5-1 to TRBJ2-5; perhaps TRBD2 as D (6 bases). The CDR3 spells CASSPEEGFWETQYF. In nucleotides, the CDR3 is TGCGCCAGCAGCCCGGAGGAGGGGTTCTGGGAGACCCAGTACTTC.